This TCR beta chain was sequenced for a study of response to subunit inactivated influenza vaccine. CDR3 length equals 12 residues. The germline CDR1 and CDR2 sequences are DFQATT and SNEGSKA (reference sequence). Trimming shortened V by 2 bases and J by 7 bases, and 10 bases separated the two germline ends. TCRdb analysed the RT-PCR reads with MiXCR anew, one entry per CDR3 protein. The sample includes about 570,000 distinct CDR3 sequences, over 9% of them seen just once. This clonotype has at least ten counts. The same sample was also used in a study of T cells expressing NK-cell markers. That report notes: The authors generated TCR beta cDNA through 5'RACE template switching with UMIs.

The source material was PBMCs from blood, sampled on the day of vaccination. This rearrangement joins TRBV20-1 to TRBJ2-3; perhaps TRBD2 as D (6 bases). This TCR was sampled from a man aged 45-65 years who received an inactivated influenza vaccine. The CDR3: CSARWGGNTQYF. The CDR3 coding sequence is TGCAGTGCTAGATGGGGCGGGAATACGCAGTATTTT.